This TCR beta chain was sequenced during a study of blood T cell repertoires in COVID-19. About the research overall: PBMCs, B-cell-depleted T cells, or T cells were the source of the cDNA or gDNA that made up the material.

Authors' analysis steps: Researchers report that nucleated cell counts were estimated from reference gene primer amplification. Here immunoSEQ multiplex PCR was the method, and the copy in TCRdb shows in-frame clones only, minus some. V and J calls and clone size follow that table, whereas D and trimming were derived from the DNA. The table includes around 120,000 clones, 85% detected once. The CDR3 length is 12 residues. Germline V gene data show CDR1 as SGHRS and CDR2 as YFSETQ. Deletions cut 2 bases from V and 6 bases from J, with 8 bases between. This sequence joins TRBV5-1 and TRBJ1-2; D gene uncertain. Sequenced material: peripheral blood. The TCR comes from a man older than 75 with acute or convalescent COVID-19. The DNA for the CDR3 is TGCGCCAGCAGCTTCAGCGCGGATGGCTACACCTTC. It encodes CASSFSADGYTF. Full variable domain (outside the CDR3, taken from reference TRBV5-1 and TRBJ1-2): KAGVTQTPRYLIKTRGQQVTLSCSPISGHRSVSWYQQTPGQGLQFLFEYFSETQRNKGNFPGRFSGRQFSNSRSEMNVSTLELGDSALYLCASSFSADGYTFGSGTRLTVV.